The 16 T cell receptor beta chains below come from one sample, sequenced in a study of blood T cell repertoires in COVID-19. Measured with immunoSEQ multiplex PCR; TCRdb has only the in-frame clones, and not every one. The sample has under 150,000 clones; 80% to 90% are singletons. The sample consisted of peripheral blood. These receptors were collected from a man aged 40-50 years with acute or convalescent COVID-19.

The chain employs TRBV30 and TRBJ2-7; D gene uncertain. Germline-derived CDR1 and CDR2 are GTSNPN and SVGIG (reference sequence). V lost 5 bases and J lost 5, with 10 bases in between. The CDR3 is 11 amino acids. The CDR3 DNA follows: TGTGCCTGGGACCCTCGGGACGAGCAGTACTTC. Its protein product is CAWDPRDEQYF.

The chain carries TRBV9 and TRBJ1-4; D is undetermined. The V end lost 0 bases, the J end lost 13 bases, and 10 bases lay between the germline ends. Germline CDR1 is SGDLS and CDR2 is YYNGEE. The CDR3 sequence is 12 residues long. CDR3 in amino acids: CASSVGGGILFF. CDR3 DNA: TGTGCCAGCAGCGTAGGGGGAGGAATACTGTTTTTT.

The chain couples TRBV2 to TRBJ2-7, with D possibly being TRBD2 (6 bases). The germline gives CDR1 SNHLY, CDR2 FYNNEI. The CDR3 is 14 amino acids. The V end was cut by 8 bases, the J end by 3 bases, with 17 bases between. CDR3 sequence: CASSGDGYNYEQYF. CDR3 in DNA: TGTGCCAGCTCGGGGGACGGATACAACTACGAGCAGTACTTC.

The gene calls are TRBV5-4 and TRBJ2-3; 12 bases fit TRBD2. The V gene's germline CDR1 is SGHNT and CDR2 YYREEE (reference sequence). Germline trimming cut 0 bases from V and 4 bases from J; bases unmatched to any gene: 9. The CDR3 sequence is 18 residues long. CDR3 protein: CASSLGASGGALADTQYF. The CDR3 DNA follows: TGTGCCAGCAGCTTGGGGGCTAGCGGGGGGGCTCTGGCAGATACGCAGTATTTT.

The chain employs TRBV7-2 and TRBJ1-2; 7 bases are shared with TRBD1. The CDR3 length is 16 residues. Germline CDR1 is SGHTA and CDR2 is FQGNSA. V gave up 5 bases and J gave up 7 bases; unmatched junction bases: 16. CDR3 in DNA: TGTGCCAGCAGCCCAGGGACAGATCTTATTTCAGGTGGCTACACCTTC. Amino acid sequence: CASSPGTDLISGGYTF.

The chain joins TRBV29-1 to TRBJ1-2; 7 bases map to TRBD1. The germline gives CDR1 SQVTM, CDR2 ANQGSEA. Trimming at V came to 0 bases and at J to 6 bases, leaving 4 bases not matched to a gene. This CDR3 spans 13 amino acids. The CDR3 DNA reads TGCAGCGTTGAAGAAACAACAGGGGATGGCTACACCTTC. This sequence encodes CSVEETTGDGYTF. Complete variable domain (other parts from reference TRBV29-1 and TRBJ1-2): SAVISQKPSRDICQRGTSLTIQCQVDSQVTMMFWYRQQPGQSLTLIATANQGSEATYESGFVIDKFPISRPNLTFSTLTVSNMSPEDSSIYLCSVEETTGDGYTFGSGTRLTVV.

This clone was seen only a few times. This chain joins TRBV7-9 and TRBJ1-4; TRBD1 matches at 8 bases. This CDR3 region has 17 residues. Germline-derived CDR1 and CDR2 are SEHNR and FQNEAQ (reference sequence). V lost 1 base, J lost 8 bases, and 12 bases stayed unmatched. In DNA, the CDR3 is TGTGCCAGCAGCTTAGTATACGGACAGGGAGGATGGGAAAAACTGTTTTTT. Its translation: CASSLVYGQGGWEKLFF.

The table lists this clone with a few counts. V usage is TRBV14 and J usage is TRBJ2-1, with a tentative D call TRBD2 (5 bases). V was pared by 7 bases and J by 4 bases, with 11 bases between. Germline V lookup: CDR1 SGHDN, CDR2 FVKESK. This CDR3 is built from 13 residues. The CDR3 nucleotides are TGTGCCAGCAACCGAGGGCCTTACAATGAGCAGTTCTTC. The encoded protein is CASNRGPYNEQFF.

This clone appeared once. This chain joins TRBV9 and TRBJ1-1, with D perhaps matching TRBD1 (6 bases). V lost 0 bases, J lost 11 bases, and 11 bases lay in between. CDR1 is SGDLS, CDR2 YYNGEE, per germline. There are 12 residues in the CDR3. The CDR3, as DNA: TGTGCCAGCAGCGTAGCTGACAGGCCCGCTTTCTTT. It specifies CASSVADRPAFF.

The chain couples TRBV9 to TRBJ1-2; 7 bases agree with TRBD1. Germline V gives CDR1 SGDLS, CDR2 YYNGEE. CDR3 length equals 12 residues. V gave up 4 bases and J gave up 8 bases; unmatched junction bases: 5. CDR3 nucleotides: TGTGCCAGCAGCAATACAGGGGCGGGCTACACCTTC. It yields the protein CASSNTGAGYTF.

The CDR3 loop reads CASSRGLTGEYQPQHF. CDR3 nucleotides: TGTGCCAGTAGTAGGGGGTTGACAGGGGAATATCAGCCCCAGCATTTT. The chain recombines TRBV19 with TRBJ1-5; 8 bases line up with TRBD1. Germline loops: CDR1 LNHDA, CDR2 SQIVND (reference sequence). The CDR3 has 16 residues. V dropped 4 bases and J dropped 5; count of bases not matched to a gene: 10.

V and J are TRBV3-1 (or the pseudogene TRBV3-2) and TRBJ1-1, with a weak D call TRBD1 (5 bases). The ends were cut back, 1 base at V and 8 bases at J, with 5 bases in the middle. The V gene's germline CDR1 is LGHDT and CDR2 YNNKEL (reference sequence). The CDR3 length is 11 residues. The CDR3 protein is CASSQGQEAFF. The CDR3, as DNA: TGTGCCAGCAGCCAAGGACAGGAAGCTTTCTTT.

The chain links TRBV15 to TRBJ1-2; a possible D gene is TRBD1 (6 bases). There are 15 residues in the CDR3. The V end was cut by 0 bases, the J end by 5 bases, with 13 bases between. CDR1 and CDR2 (germline): LNHNV, YYDKDF (reference sequence). CDR3 coding DNA: TGTGCCACCAGCAGAGAATCTGGGCAGGGGTATGGCTACACCTTC. This encodes CATSRESGQGYGYTF.

The V gene is TRBV19, the J gene TRBJ1-2, with 8 bases that match TRBD1. Germline V gene lookup returns CDR1 LNHDA and CDR2 SQIVND (reference sequence). V dropped 8 bases and J dropped 3; count of bases not matched to a gene: 8. This CDR3 comprises 14 residues. CDR3 DNA: TGTGCCAGTGGTAAGGGGGACAGGTACTATGGCTACACCTTC. Its protein is CASGKGDRYYGYTF.

The CDR3 sequence: CASSPQGQAYSPLHF. CDR3 nucleotide sequence: TGTGCCAGTAGTCCCCAAGGACAGGCGTATTCACCCCTCCACTTT. The V and J genes are TRBV19 and TRBJ1-6; 7 bases agree with TRBD1. CDR1 is LNHDA, CDR2 SQIVND, per germline (reference sequence). After removal of 5 bases from V and 8 bases from J, the junction contained 9 bases not matched to a gene. The CDR3 consists of 15 residues. The full variable domain, with the rest looked up from reference TRBV19 and TRBJ1-6, is DGGITQSPKYLFRKEGQNVTLSCEQNLNHDAMYWYRQDPGQGLRLIYYSQIVNDFQKGDIAEGYSVSREKKESFPLTVTSAQKNPTAFYLCASSPQGQAYSPLHFGNGTRLTVT.

V gene TRBV2 combines with J gene TRBJ1-1; D is unclear. This CDR3 comprises 14 residues. The germline V gene encodes CDR1 SNHLY and CDR2 FYNNEI. V dropped 4 bases and J dropped 0 bases, with 9 bases sitting between them. The CDR3 is CASSAGQLNTEAFF. The DNA of the CDR3 is TGTGCCAGCAGTGCTGGGCAGCTGAACACTGAAGCTTTCTTT.